This T cell receptor (beta chain) was identified during a study of OX40 agonist ivuxolimab in advanced cancers. As for the study in general: At approximately 83% male, the cohort had a mean age of 60 years, ranging from 23 to 79. Partial response was recorded in three patients: one hepatocellular carcinoma and two cutaneous melanoma cases. Study results and caveats: Relative to CD4+ cells, CD8+ T cells on average had more expanded clones.

As for this clone: What it recognizes is unknown.

The method was immunoSEQ multiplex PCR; TCRdb's version includes in-frame clones alone and lacks a portion of them. This table holds 60,000 or so clones, less than 85% found once. The J segment lost 7 bases and the V segment lost 6 bases, leaving 9 bases of the junction unmatched. Per germline, CDR1 WNHNN and CDR2 SYGVQD (reference sequence). This CDR3 spans 15 amino acids. This chain connects TRBV10-1 to TRBJ2-3; 11 bases align to TRBD2. This clonotype was sampled from an adult with an advanced solid tumor such as melanoma, head and neck, liver or kidney cancer. The input for sequencing was CD4+ or CD8+ T cells sorted from blood, taken in a trial of the OX40 agonist ivuxolimab. CDR3 sequence (DNA): TGCGCCAGCAGCGATGGTGGGACTAGCGGTTATACGCAGTATTTT. It yields the protein CASSDGGTSGYTQYF.